One T cell receptor beta chain is described in this entry. Profiling relied on immunoSEQ multiplex PCR, and the TCRdb table lists in-frame clones only, not all of them. The table shows around 43,000 clones, with approximately 68% occurring only once. V shed 5 bases, J shed 9 bases, and the junction held 7 bases outside the gene matches. CDR1 MNHEY and CDR2 SMNVEV come from the germline V gene (reference sequence). The CDR3 runs to 15 residues. This specimen comes from a study of radiotherapy plus CTLA-4 blockade in lung cancer. The chain couples TRBV27 to TRBJ2-1; TRBD2 agrees at 13 bases. This sequence was found in a human donor with non-small cell lung cancer who had stable disease on radiotherapy plus ipilimumab. The specimen comprised peripheral blood, sampled from a patient treated with radiotherapy plus ipilimumab. The CDR3 DNA reads as TGTGCCAGCAGTCAAACTAGCGGGGGGGAACTTGAGCAGTTCTTC. It codes for CASSQTSGGELEQFF.